These T cell receptor beta chains were read from a single sample in a study of blood T cells in healthy people across ages. TCRdb processed the 5' RACE reads anew with MiXCR; each CDR3 protein has one entry. The sample carries around 800,000 distinct CDR3 sequences, 40% to 65% recorded once. Sequencing was performed on blood. Every receptor here comes from a man aged 80 or over in good health. Both conserved end residues are part of each CDR3. Fields, in order: J gene, V gene, CDR3 protein.

j_gene: TRBJ1-6; v_gene: TRBV6-5; CDR3aa: CATAFRQGSSPLHF
j_gene: TRBJ2-5; v_gene: TRBV10-3; CDR3aa: CAISEVGSSAPSQETQYF
j_gene: TRBJ2-7; v_gene: TRBV6-6; CDR3aa: CASVRGYEQYF
j_gene: TRBJ1-1; v_gene: TRBV29-1; CDR3aa: CSVGNTEAFF
j_gene: TRBJ2-1; v_gene: TRBV6-1; CDR3aa: CASSDVSVGVDEQFF
j_gene: TRBJ1-2; v_gene: TRBV24-1; CDR3aa: CATSDPPGEYGYTF
j_gene: TRBJ1-5; v_gene: TRBV20-1; CDR3aa: CSARDQRSRGHF
j_gene: TRBJ2-3; v_gene: TRBV27; CDR3aa: CASSLWVSDTQYF
j_gene: TRBJ1-2; v_gene: TRBV2; CDR3aa: CASSLRGAVGGYTF
j_gene: TRBJ2-5; v_gene: TRBV3-1; CDR3aa: CASSQISGSGNERYF
j_gene: TRBJ2-1; v_gene: TRBV3-1; CDR3aa: CASSQGQLEQFF
j_gene: TRBJ2-5; v_gene: TRBV3-1; CDR3aa: CASSQWSQETQYF
j_gene: TRBJ2-7; v_gene: TRBV7-9; CDR3aa: CASKWDRGSYEQYF
j_gene: TRBJ2-6; v_gene: TRBV2; CDR3aa: CASSEWRQAGANVLTF
j_gene: TRBJ2-1; v_gene: TRBV4-1; CDR3aa: CASSQGRGQSSYNEQFF
j_gene: TRBJ2-4; v_gene: TRBV20-1; CDR3aa: CSAPSEAKNIQYF
j_gene: TRBJ2-5; v_gene: TRBV11-2; CDR3aa: CASSSRDGEYF
j_gene: TRBJ2-3; v_gene: TRBV10-3; CDR3aa: CAINLQGGTDTQYF
j_gene: .; v_gene: TRBV12-3/TRBV12-4; CDR3aa: CASDRGIDNEQYF
j_gene: TRBJ1-1; v_gene: TRBV11-3; CDR3aa: CASSLDRTEAFF
j_gene: TRBJ2-7; v_gene: TRBV2; CDR3aa: CAHRGWGPQYF